Detailed here is one T cell receptor (beta chain). Its antigen target is currently unknown. No much larger clone is present one base from it, and per-base qualities are unavailable. The source of the sample is a study of Ad26.COV2.S vaccination and SARS-CoV-2 variants (dated by TCRdb to about 2021). With regard to the full study: Vaccine-arm donors came from COV1001, a multicentre, randomized, double-blind, placebo-controlled phase I-IIa trial of Ad26.COV2.S in healthy adults. Dosing of Ad26.COV2.S was intramuscular, at either 5x10^10 or 1x10^11 viral particles, delivered as one shot or as two shots spaced 56 days apart. Sequencing of the TCRbeta repertoire served to evaluate the specificity and breadth of SARS-CoV-2-reactive T cell receptors following Ad26.COV2.S vaccination. The TCR-sequenced set comprised approximately 32 samples: some 20 Ad26.COV2.S vaccine recipients, 5 placebo recipients and 8 SARS-CoV-2 convalescent individuals. Trial participants were randomized into five groups of five: low-dose or high-dose Ad26.COV2.S given once or twice, or placebo on both occasions. Blinding of investigators to trial group allocation was maintained during experiments and outcome assessment. On the study overall, not on this receptor specifically: After vaccination, substantial breadth of spike-specific CD8+ and CD4+ T cell responses was reported. Non-spike TCR breadth was comparable between vaccine and placebo recipients, consistent with the vaccine containing only spike. According to the authors, total T cell responses may have been underestimated by the TCR breadth and depth analyses. Ad26.COV2.S recipients had higher spike-specific TCR breadth than placebo recipients (P = 0.0014). The study was not powered to compare responses between vaccine doses or regimens.

In light of the paper, this sample's treatment or condition label describes: roughly 19 received Ad26.COV2.S at low or high dose, single or two shots; roughly five received placebo; per-sample allocation not given. Repertoires of vaccine and placebo recipients were sequenced from samples taken on day 63 after the first injection. In Cohort 1b, 25 adults aged 18-55 years were enrolled at a single site in Boston, USA, between 29 July and 7 August 2020. As a vaccine, Ad26.COV2.S was a replication-incompetent adenovirus type 26 vector that expressed a prefusion-stabilized SARS-CoV-2 spike protein derived from the original Wuhan strain. As encoded in the germline V gene, CDR1 is SGHTS while CDR2 is YDEGEE. V is pruned by 4 bases and J by 0 bases, leaving 5 bases of the junction without a gene match. Its CDR3 holds 16 amino acids, cysteine through phenylalanine. The read is trimmed to its CDR3 DNA, 48 bases read in frame from base 1.

TCRbeta CDR3 regions were sequenced with the immunoSEQ Assay. After extraction, genomic DNA underwent amplification by bias-controlled multiplex PCR, followed by high-throughput sequencing. On the study's bioinformatics: Collapsing and filtering of sequences were performed to quantify the absolute abundance of each unique TCRbeta CDR3 region. T cell fraction was estimated by normalization of TCRbeta template counts to usable DNA, with usable DNA being measured through amplification of reference genes present in all nucleated cells. Repertoire TCRs were annotated as SARS-CoV-2-specific by exact matching of V gene, CDR3 amino acid sequence and J gene to a known reactive TCR set. MIRA supplied the reference SARS-CoV-2 TCR set, which was filtered for enrichment in COVID-19-positive ImmuneCODE repertoires so that public or cross-reactive TCRs were removed. Using the MIRA antigens, annotated TCRs were further analysed by specific ORF or by position within an ORF. Breadth was defined as the number of annotated unique rearrangements divided by the total number of unique productive rearrangements, and depth was defined as the summed frequency of the annotated unique rearrangements. TCR breadth was compared between groups using two-sided Wilcoxon rank-sum tests. TCRdb obtained this table from immuneACCESS and retained in-frame rearrangements with V and J assigned. These tables miss some clones; where compared with another copy, unresolved V genes account for less than half of the shortfall, and the remainder is unexplained. V and J calls and clone size are copied from that table; D and trimming were computed from the DNA. Across this sample there are about 470,000 clones, with 90% seen only once. The ten largest make up roughly 4% of the sample.

This sequence uses TRBV5-8 and TRBJ2-3, with 10 bases matching TRBD1. The TCR originated in a person between 18 and 60 years old who received the Ad26.COV2.S COVID-19 vaccine or a placebo. The specimen comprised peripheral blood, sampled in a trial of Ad26.COV2.S vaccine versus placebo. The nucleotides are TGTGCCAGCAGCCCCGGGACAGGGGCAAGCACAGATACGCAGTATTTT. Translated, this gives CASSPGTGASTDTQYF.